Following are 30 T cell receptor beta chains from one sample sequenced in a study of cytomegalovirus exposure and HLA in healthy donors. 13 Jbeta primers and 60 Vbeta primers were used for the PCR. Assay: immunoSEQ multiplex PCR; the TCRdb copy retains only in-frame clones and omits some. The profile shows under 60,000 clones, around 80% of them singletons. Sequenced sample: PBMCs. The receptors stem from a man aged 50 or older in good health and CMV-seronegative.

The CDR3 is CASSLEPGGTYNEQFF. The CDR3 DNA reads TGCGCCAGCAGCTTGGAACCGGGGGGGACCTACAATGAGCAGTTCTTC. The chain couples TRBV5-1 to TRBJ2-1, with 8 bases matching TRBD2. This CDR3 has 16 amino acids. CDR1 and CDR2 from the germline V gene are SGHRS and YFSETQ. The V gene end was trimmed by 0 bases and the J gene end by 2 bases; junction bases not matched to a gene: 4.

The chain recombines TRBV11-1 with TRBJ2-7; 9 nucleotides align to TRBD2. Germline loops: CDR1 SGHAT, CDR2 FQDESV (reference sequence). V lost 5 bases to trimming and J lost 4 bases; unmatched junction nucleotides: 6. The length of the CDR3 is 14 residues. CDR3 nucleotide sequence: TGTGCCAGCAGCGCGGGGGGGCCGGGATACGAGCAGTACTTC. Protein: CASSAGGPGYEQYF.

The V gene is TRBV6-1, the J gene TRBJ1-2; D is uncertain. Trimming left V 4 bases short and J 3 bases short, with 12 bases between. This CDR3 contains 14 residues. Germline CDR1 reads MNHNS; CDR2 reads SASEGT. The CDR3, as DNA: TGTGCCAGCAGTGGACACCTGACGGACTATGGCTACACCTTC. Translated: CASSGHLTDYGYTF.

This clone was detected only once. The CDR3 DNA is TGTGCCAGCAGCGTCCAGGGGGCGCGGGAGCAGTACTTC. This translates into CASSVQGAREQYF. V gene TRBV11-3 combines with J gene TRBJ2-7, with TRBD1 matching over 8 bases. The CDR3 consists of 13 residues. The germline V gene encodes CDR1 SGHNT and CDR2 YENEEA. The V and J ends lost 5 bases and 7 bases, in that order; junction bases with no gene match: 7. The whole variable domain, remainder taken from reference TRBV11-3 and TRBJ2-7, is EAGVVQSPRYKIIEKKQPVAFWCNPISGHNTLYWYLQNLGQGPELLIRYENEEAVDDSQLPKDRFSAERLKGVDSTLKIQPAELGDSAVYLCASSVQGAREQYFGPGTRLTVT.

This clone was seen once. The CDR3 nucleotides read TGTGCCTGGAGTGTATTGTCTCCCGCTGCAGGGTGGTACGAGCAGTACTTC. This encodes CAWSVLSPAAGWYEQYF. The chain carries TRBV30 and TRBJ2-7; TRBD1 is a possible D gene (5 bases). The CDR3 totals 17 residues. CDR1 and CDR2 from the germline V gene are GTSNPN and SVGIG (reference sequence). V was shortened by 0 bases and J by 4 bases, with 22 bases between the two germline ends.

This clone showed up just a few times. The chain couples TRBV25-1 to TRBJ2-2; 7 nucleotides match TRBD1. From germline, CDR1 is MGHDK and CDR2 SYGVNS. The CDR3 sequence is 15 residues long. Germline trimming cut 6 bases from V and 5 bases from J; bases unmatched to any gene: 9. Written as DNA, the CDR3 is TGTGCCAGCAGCAGACAGGGAATGAAGACCGGGGAGCTGTTTTTT. Its translation: CASSRQGMKTGELFF.

CDR3 protein: CASSQRGAGINEQFF. CDR3 DNA: TGTGCCAGCAGTCAACGGGGGGCCGGGATAAATGAGCAGTTCTTC. The chain is built from TRBV6-6 and TRBJ2-1, with a tentative D call TRBD2 (7 bases). Germline V gene data show CDR1 as MNHNY and CDR2 as SVGAGI (reference sequence). The CDR3 consists of 15 residues. Trimming took 5 bases from V and 7 from J, leaving 18 bases between them.

The table lists this clone with a count of one. The chain carries TRBV7-2 and TRBJ2-7; 14 bases align to TRBD2. V shed 4 bases and J 6 bases; nucleotides not matched to a gene: 14. The CDR3 sequence is 18 residues long. Germline loops: CDR1 SGHTA, CDR2 FQGNSA. CDR3 loop: CASSSIMTSGGAVVEQYF. The DNA for the CDR3 is TGTGCCAGCAGCTCGATTATGACTAGCGGGGGGGCCGTTGTCGAGCAGTACTTC.

The genes are TRBV11-1 and TRBJ1-6, with 10 bases lining up with TRBD1. The CDR3 totals 15 residues. Germline V gives CDR1 SGHAT, CDR2 FQDESV (reference sequence). The trim removed 5 bases at V and 7 bases at J, leaving 5 bases unmatched. CDR3 sequence reads: CASSTRQGANSPLHF. In DNA, the CDR3 is TGTGCCAGCAGCACCAGACAGGGGGCAAATTCACCCCTCCACTTT.

The V call is TRBV7-5, the J call TRBJ2-1; the D call in the table, TRBD2, was not verified against the DNA. TRBV7-5 is a pseudogene. CDR3 length: 16 residues. CDR3 coding DNA: TGTGCCAGAAGCTACAGAACTAGCGAAGCCTACAATGAGCAGTTCTTC. Its protein is CARSYRTSEAYNEQFF.

This sequence joins TRBV15 and TRBJ2-1; 9 bases map to TRBD1. The germline V gene has CDR1 LNHNV and CDR2 YYDKDF (reference sequence). CDR3 length: 15 amino acids. The V segment lost 3 bases and the J segment 7 bases; nucleotides outside the gene matches: 7. CDR3 protein: CATSRGNRGQNEQFF. The CDR3 DNA follows: TGTGCCACCAGCAGGGGGAACAGGGGGCAGAATGAGCAGTTCTTC.

The rearrangement uses TRBV28 and TRBJ2-1; 7 nucleotides line up with TRBD2. CDR1 is MDHEN, CDR2 SYDVKM, per germline. V lost 3 bases, J lost 7 bases, and 9 bases stayed unmatched. This CDR3 spans 15 amino acids. CDR3: CASSFGSHSGNEQFF. CDR3 DNA sequence: TGTGCCAGCAGTTTTGGGTCCCATAGCGGGAATGAGCAGTTCTTC.

This clone has just a few counts. CDR3 sequence reads: CATEPGPNYGYTF. The CDR3, as DNA: TGTGCCACCGAACCAGGGCCGAACTATGGCTACACCTTC. The chain links TRBV19 to TRBJ1-2, with D possibly being TRBD1 (5 bases). The CDR3 consists of 13 residues. In germline, CDR1 is LNHDA, CDR2 SQIVND (reference sequence). V was pared by 10 bases and J by 2 bases, with 14 bases between. Together with reference TRBV19 and TRBJ1-2, the CDR3 gives the full variable domain: DGGITQSPKYLFRKEGQNVTLSCEQNLNHDAMYWYRQDPGQGLRLIYYSQIVNDFQKGDIAEGYSVSREKKESFPLTVTSAQKNPTAFYLCATEPGPNYGYTFGSGTRLTVV.

The chain joins TRBV6-6 to TRBJ1-1; no clear D gene. There are 12 residues in the CDR3. Trimming cost V 10 bases and J 1 base, with 10 bases left between them. The germline V gene has CDR1 MNHNY and CDR2 SVGAGI (reference sequence). The DNA for the CDR3 is TGTGCCACCTTCCGTTCGAACACTGAAGCTTTCTTT. Its translation is CATFRSNTEAFF.

The chain combines TRBV15 with TRBJ2-1, with D maybe TRBD2 (6 bases). The germline V gene encodes CDR1 LNHNV and CDR2 YYDKDF (reference sequence). With 0 bases removed from V and 5 bases from J, the gap between germline ends came to 8 bases. This CDR3 has 14 residues. CDR3 protein: CATSRDAGHNEQFF. The CDR3 DNA follows: TGTGCCACCAGCAGAGATGCGGGGCACAATGAGCAGTTCTTC. Complete variable domain (other parts from reference TRBV15 and TRBJ2-1): DAMVIQNPRYQVTQFGKPVTLSCSQTLNHNVMYWYQQKSSQAPKLLFHYYDKDFNNEADTPDNFQSRRPNTSFCFLDIRSPGLGDTAMYLCATSRDAGHNEQFFGPGTRLTVL.

The DNA for the CDR3 is TGTGCCAGCAGCCGCGGGGGGGATTCACCCCTCCACTTT. This sequence encodes CASSRGGDSPLHF. V gene TRBV7-3 combines with J gene TRBJ1-6; maybe TRBD1 (5 bases). CDR3 size: 13 residues. Germline values: CDR1 SGHTA, CDR2 FQGTGA. V was cut by 5 bases and J by 8 bases, with 10 bases left in between.

The J gene is TRBJ2-1, the V gene TRBV7-2; 10 bases fit TRBD1. J gave up 1 base and V 4 bases, and 1 base lay outside the gene matches. Germline V gene sequence: CDR1 SGHTA, CDR2 FQGNSA. The CDR3 has 15 residues. CDR3 sequence: CASSSDRGSYNEQFF. CDR3 sequence (DNA): TGTGCCAGCAGCTCGGACAGGGGGTCCTACAATGAGCAGTTCTTC.

The V and J genes are TRBV11-2 and TRBJ1-1, with 7 nucleotides matching TRBD1. Germline CDR1 SGHAT, CDR2 FQNNGV. Trimming took 0 bases from V and 0 from J; bases not matched to a gene: 4. CDR3 length: 16 amino acids. In DNA, the CDR3 is TGTGCCAGCAGCTTAGAAAGTGGGACAGTGAACACTGAAGCTTTCTTT. Translated: CASSLESGTVNTEAFF.

This clone appeared a few times. This chain joins TRBV28 and TRBJ1-2; 9 bases are shared with TRBD1. The J segment lost 8 bases and the V segment lost 6 bases, leaving 1 base of the junction unmatched. There are 11 residues in the CDR3. Germline CDR1 MDHEN, CDR2 SYDVKM. CDR3 bases: TGTGCCAGCAGAACAGGGGGCGGCTACACCTTC. Translated: CASRTGGGYTF.

This chain links TRBV7-2 with TRBJ1-4; D gene uncertain. The CDR3 consists of 14 residues. Germline V gene lookup returns CDR1 SGHTA and CDR2 FQGNSA. The V end was cut by 5 bases, the J end by 4 bases, with 11 bases between. The CDR3 here is CASSLRGFNEKLFF. As DNA, the CDR3 is TGTGCCAGCAGCCTTAGAGGCTTTAATGAAAAACTGTTTTTT.

V usage is TRBV9 and J usage is TRBJ2-5; TRBD2 aligns across 9 bases. V shed 0 bases, J shed 4 bases, and the junction held 10 bases outside the gene matches. CDR1 is SGDLS and CDR2 is YYNGEE in the germline V gene. The CDR3 runs 17 residues. The DNA for the CDR3 is TGTGCCAGCAGCGTAGGGGCGGGGGGGCATTTGGGAGAGACCCAGTACTTC. It is translated as CASSVGAGGHLGETQYF. Supplemented by reference TRBV9 and TRBJ2-5, the full variable domain reads DSGVTQTPKHLITATGQRVTLRCSPRSGDLSVYWYQQSLDQGLQFLIQYYNGEERAKGNILERFSAQQFPDLHSELNLSSLELGDSALYFCASSVGAGGHLGETQYFGPGTRLLVL.

The chain links TRBV27 to TRBJ2-7; D unclear. The ends were cut back, 1 base at V and 1 base at J, with 5 bases in the middle. Germline assignment: CDR1 MNHEY and CDR2 SMNVEV (reference sequence). The CDR3 is 13 residues long. The CDR3 sequence: CASSLWQSYEQYF. DNA for the CDR3: TGTGCCAGCAGTTTATGGCAATCCTACGAGCAGTACTTC.

J is TRBJ1-1 and V is TRBV2; the match to TRBD1 covers 8 bases. Trimming at V came to 7 bases and at J to 5 bases, leaving 9 bases not matched to a gene. This CDR3 is 14 amino acids long. Germline CDR1 SNHLY, CDR2 FYNNEI. CDR3 DNA sequence: TGTGCCAGCAATCCCCAGGGGGCCTTGACTGAAGCTTTCTTT. Its protein is CASNPQGALTEAFF.

This clone was picked up a small number of times. The V gene is TRBV11-2, the J gene TRBJ2-3, with TRBD1 identical over 9 bases. This CDR3 is 16 amino acids long. Germline CDR1 is SGHAT and CDR2 is FQNNGV. With V trimmed by 6 bases and J by 5 bases, 12 bases remained unmatched. The DNA for the CDR3 is TGTGCCAGCAGACAAGGGACAGGGACGAAGGGAGATACGCAGTATTTT. It codes for CASRQGTGTKGDTQYF.

This chain joins TRBV6-6 and TRBJ2-7; D is uncertain. Germline V gene sequence: CDR1 MNHNY, CDR2 SVGAGI (reference sequence). Trimming stripped 7 bases from V and 6 bases from J, with 16 bases between. This CDR3 spans 13 amino acids. CDR3 nucleotides: TGTGCCAGCAATGGGCTTCTTGGCGTCGAGCAGTACTTC. It specifies CASNGLLGVEQYF.

The rearrangement uses TRBV29-1 and TRBJ2-5, with D maybe TRBD2 (5 bases). The germline V gene encodes CDR1 SQVTM and CDR2 ANQGSEA. CDR3 size: 12 residues. V was clipped by 4 bases and J by 5 bases, with 11 bases between them. CDR3 DNA: TGCAGCGTTGTACGGGGTGGGGAGACCCAGTACTTC. It is translated as CSVVRGGETQYF.

The chain employs TRBV2 and TRBJ2-7; TRBD1 aligns across 9 bases. This CDR3 has 13 residues. V lost 5 bases and J lost 7; bases outside the gene matches: 6. Looked up from germline, CDR1 is SNHLY and CDR2 is FYNNEI. CDR3 loop: CASSKQGAGEQYF. Written as DNA, the CDR3 is TGTGCCAGCAGTAAACAGGGGGCCGGAGAGCAGTACTTC.

The rearrangement links TRBV6-1 to TRBJ2-7, with 9 bases matching TRBD1. Germline loops: CDR1 MNHNS, CDR2 SASEGT. The CDR3 has 15 residues. Losses at the gene ends were 6 bases for V and 4 bases for J; bases not matched to a gene: 10. The CDR3 DNA follows: TGTGCCAGCAGCCTGGGATGGGACAGGGTTTACGAGCAGTACTTC. It encodes CASSLGWDRVYEQYF.

The V gene is TRBV7-8, the J gene TRBJ2-1, with a weak D call TRBD1 (6 bases). Trimming left V 3 bases short and J 4 bases short, with 10 bases between. The germline V gene has CDR1 SGHVS and CDR2 FQNEAQ. The CDR3 length is 14 residues. CDR3 nucleotide sequence: TGTGCCAGCAGCTTCCGGGACACGTACAATGAGCAGTTCTTC. It specifies CASSFRDTYNEQFF.

The V call is TRBV4-1, the J call TRBJ2-1; TRBD1 matches at 7 bases. The CDR3 covers 17 residues. CDR1 and CDR2 (germline): MGHRA, YSYEKL. The junction had 8 bases not matched to a gene; V was cut back by 3 bases and J by 0 bases. For the CDR3, the DNA is TGCGCCAGCAGCCAGACCGGGACAGCTAGCTCCTACAATGAGCAGTTCTTC. Translation: CASSQTGTASSYNEQFF.